Listed here are 14 T cell receptor beta chains from one sample, sequenced in a study of T cell responses to AZD1222 COVID-19 vaccine. Sequenced by immunoSEQ multiplex PCR; TCRdb stores in-frame clones only, minus some. The repertoire holds fewer than 150,000 clones, with roughly 88% as singletons. The starting material was peripheral blood, obtained on day 0 of AZD1222 vaccination. These receptors were obtained from an adult in good health.

The chain is built from TRBV4-3 and TRBJ2-7, with D maybe TRBD2 (5 bases). The CDR3 contains 15 residues. The germline V and J ends were trimmed by 6 bases and 2 bases, with 17 bases remaining between them. Per germline, CDR1 LGHNA and CDR2 YSLEER. CDR3 coding DNA: TGCGCCAGCAGTCAAAACGTACTACTAGCCTACGAGCAGTACTTC. Translating gives CASSQNVLLAYEQYF.

J is TRBJ1-1 and V is TRBV29-1; D ambiguous. Germline V gives CDR1 SQVTM, CDR2 ANQGSEA. V lost 3 bases to trimming and J lost 2 bases, with 7 bases between them. The CDR3 consists of 12 residues. CDR3 residues: CSVEKVNTEAFF. As DNA, the CDR3 is TGCAGCGTTGAGAAAGTTAACACTGAAGCTTTCTTT.

The rearrangement uses TRBV6-2 or TRBV6-3 and TRBJ2-5, with TRBD2 identical over 12 bases. J gave up 2 bases and V 4 bases, and 17 bases lay outside the gene matches. This CDR3 region has 20 residues. Germline V gene lookup returns CDR1 MNHEY and CDR2 SVGEGT. The CDR3 loop is CASSSRILLAGGGYQETQYF. CDR3 nucleotides: TGTGCCAGCAGTTCGAGGATTTTACTAGCGGGAGGAGGGTATCAAGAGACCCAGTACTTC.

This chain uses TRBV6-5 with TRBJ1-3, with TRBD1 matching 11 bases. Per the germline V gene, CDR1 is MNHEY and CDR2 is SVGAGI. There are 15 residues in the CDR3. V lost 4 bases and J lost 4; bases outside the gene matches: 3. The DNA for the CDR3 is TGTGCCAGCAGTTGGACAGGGGGCGAAGGAAACACCATATATTTT. This translates into CASSWTGGEGNTIYF.

The chain couples TRBV28 to TRBJ2-1; TRBD1 or TRBD2 may be the D gene (5 bases each). CDR3 length: 16 residues. Germline CDR1 MDHEN, CDR2 SYDVKM. Trimming pared 3 bases from V and 5 bases from J, leaving 17 bases between. CDR3 DNA: TGTGCCAGCAGTTTTCTCACTTGGGGGACGAACAATGAGCAGTTCTTC. Encoded protein: CASSFLTWGTNNEQFF.

The V and J genes are TRBV7-9 and TRBJ1-5, with a weak D call TRBD1 (6 bases). The CDR3 is made up of 14 amino acids. Germline V gene lookup returns CDR1 SEHNR and CDR2 FQNEAQ (reference sequence). V was pared by 4 bases and J by 3 bases, with 10 bases between. Here the CDR3 DNA reads TGTGCCAGCAGCTCGGGACACCCCAATCAGCCCCAGCATTTT. Translation gives CASSSGHPNQPQHF. The whole variable domain, remainder taken from reference TRBV7-9 and TRBJ1-5, is DTGVSQNPRHKITKRGQNVTFRCDPISEHNRLYWYRQTLGQGPEFLTYFQNEAQLEKSRLLSDRFSAERPKGSFSTLEIQRTEQGDSAMYLCASSSGHPNQPQHFGDGTRLSIL.

The rearrangement links TRBV5-1 to TRBJ1-1; D remains unclear. The CDR3 sequence is 13 residues long. Germline V gene data show CDR1 as SGHRS and CDR2 as YFSETQ. Trimming removed 4 bases at V and 11 bases at J, with 18 bases between. The CDR3 is CASSPRPAIPAFF. CDR3 coding DNA: TGCGCCAGCAGCCCCCGACCTGCAATCCCGGCTTTCTTT.

V and J are TRBV7-6 and TRBJ1-2, with D possibly matching TRBD1 (6 bases). Trimming pared 0 bases from V and 4 bases from J, leaving 6 bases between. The CDR3 has 13 residues. Germline V CDR1 and CDR2: SGHVS, FNYEAQ. The CDR3: CASSLAGGYGYTF. DNA for the CDR3: TGTGCCAGCAGCTTAGCAGGGGGCTATGGCTACACCTTC.

V and J are TRBV28 and TRBJ2-7; TRBD2 matches 9 bases. The CDR3 covers 15 residues. The germline CDR1 and CDR2 sequences are MDHEN and SYDVKM. V dropped 5 bases and J dropped 2; count of bases not matched to a gene: 7. CDR3 nucleotides: TGTGCCAGCAGTCCCGAGGCGGGAGGGCCCTACGAGCAGTACTTC. This codes for CASSPEAGGPYEQYF.

The CDR3 spells CASSEATGGRQPQHF. The CDR3 DNA is TGTGCCAGCAGTGAAGCGACAGGGGGCCGTCAGCCCCAGCATTTT. The gene calls are TRBV6-1 and TRBJ1-5, with 10 bases matching TRBD1. V lost 0 bases and J lost 6; bases outside the gene matches: 2. The length of the CDR3 is 15 residues. Germline V gene sequence: CDR1 MNHNS, CDR2 SASEGT.

This clone has only one observation. This chain connects TRBV5-5 to TRBJ1-3, with no clear D. Germline CDR1 SGHKS, CDR2 YYEKEE (reference sequence). This CDR3 spans 11 amino acids. Trimming left V 2 bases short and J 8 bases short, with 5 bases between. The CDR3 loop is CASSFVDTIYF. CDR3 nucleotides: TGTGCCAGCAGCTTTGTGGACACCATATATTTT.

With regard to this clone: One junction end does not reproduce the germline sequence, and a read error may be involved. This chain links TRBV19 with TRBJ1-1; D is perhaps TRBD1 (5 bases). Germline CDR1 and CDR2: LNHDA and SQIVND (reference sequence). The CDR3 is 16 residues long. CDR3 loop: CASSPGHLGRNAEAFF. In DNA form, the CDR3 reads TGTGCCAGTAGCCCAGGGCACCTAGGTAGGAACGCTGAAGCTTTCTTT.

This chain joins TRBV7-2 and TRBJ2-3; D might be TRBD1 or TRBD2, each matching 5 bases. The V and J ends lost 8 bases and 2 bases respectively, with 14 bases between them. CDR1 is SGHTA, CDR2 FQGNSA, per germline. The CDR3 contains 14 residues. The CDR3 coding sequence is TGTGCCAGCGCGAGAGGGGATATCACAGATACGCAGTATTTT. Translation: CASARGDITDTQYF.

This clone was seen just once. V and J are TRBV18 and TRBJ2-5; D not certain. The CDR3 contains 12 residues. Germline CDR1 and CDR2: KGHSH and LQKENI. Trimming took off 2 bases at V and 5 bases at J, with 6 bases between the two ends. The CDR3, as DNA: TGTGCCAGCTCACCAATTTTGGAGACCCAGTACTTC. It encodes CASSPILETQYF.